A single sample is the source of the 8 T cell receptor beta chains below, sequenced in a study of human T cells and chemical hapten exposure (dated by TCRdb to 2020 to 2022). Total RNA was extracted from unfractionated whole blood collected in Tempus Blood RNA tubes. Library creation used 5' RACE. Sequenced on an Illumina MiSeq. Using fastp at Q25 and MiXCR, TCRdb reprocessed the public reads and kept productive beta chains. Every CDR3 protein is listed once, alongside the most common genes and DNA of its rows. This sample holds fewer than 150,000 distinct CDR3 sequences; around 20% were observed only once. The top ten constitute 2.8% of the sample. All receptors come from a human donor in good health.

The rearrangement joins TRBV28 to TRBJ1-5; no reliable D call. The germline V gene has CDR1 MDHEN and CDR2 SYDVKM. The CDR3 loop spans 15 amino acids. Between the trimmed V and J ends, which lost 5 bases and 5 bases, there was a span of 16 bases. This chain's CDR3 is CASSLGSIGYQPQHF. CDR3 sequence (DNA): TGTGCCAGCAGTCTGGGATCTATCGGCTATCAGCCCCAGCATTTT.

This clonotype was observed a handful of times. J is TRBJ2-5 and V is TRBV9; possible D gene TRBD1, 6 bases. Looked up from germline, CDR1 is SGDLS and CDR2 is YYNGEE. The CDR3 length is 15 residues. The V gene lost 2 bases and the J gene lost 4 bases, with 15 bases spanning the gap. The CDR3 DNA reads TGTGCCAGCAGCGTTGCCGGGACACCAAGAGAGACCCAGTACTTC. Residues: CASSVAGTPRETQYF.

This clonotype occurred a few times. The CDR3 is CASSSRTSGRAAGELFF. CDR3 DNA: TGTGCCAGCAGTTCCCGGACTAGCGGGAGGGCCGCCGGGGAGCTGTTTTTT. This chain joins TRBV12-3 or TRBV12-4 and TRBJ2-2; 15 nucleotides line up with TRBD2. This CDR3 has 17 residues. V shed 4 bases, J shed 6 bases, and the junction held 6 bases outside the gene matches.

The table lists this clonotype with a few counts. The chain has TRBV6-2 or TRBV6-3 and TRBJ2-1, with TRBD1 as a possible D gene (6 bases). Germline V lookup: CDR1 MNHEY, CDR2 SVGEGT. Trimming removed 4 bases from V and 0 bases from J, with 16 bases in between. This CDR3 contains 17 residues. CDR3 coding DNA: TGTGCCAGCAGTTTTCAGGGGATCACAGACTCCTACAATGAGCAGTTCTTC. Protein product: CASSFQGITDSYNEQFF.

The rearrangement joins TRBV28 to TRBJ2-5; 12 bases match TRBD2. V was pared by 2 bases and J by 4 bases, with 2 bases of the junction left unmatched. Germline values: CDR1 MDHEN, CDR2 SYDVKM. This CDR3 has 15 residues. CDR3 protein: CASSLPSGRAETQYF. DNA for the CDR3: TGTGCCAGCAGTTTACCTAGCGGGAGGGCAGAGACCCAGTACTTC. Using reference TRBV28 and TRBJ2-5 for the parts outside the CDR3, the full variable domain is DVKVTQSSRYLVKRTGEKVFLECVQDMDHENMFWYRQDPGLGLRLIYFSYDVKMKEKGDIPEGYSVSREKKERFSLILESASTNQTSMYLCASSLPSGRAETQYFGPGTRLLVL.

The chain employs TRBV7-2 and TRBJ2-1; 8 nucleotides agree with TRBD2. V gave up 1 base and J gave up 10 bases; unmatched junction bases: 9. There are 15 residues in the CDR3. The germline V gene has CDR1 SGHTA and CDR2 FQGNSA. CDR3 DNA sequence: TGTGCCAGCAGCTTAGTCCCCGGGAGGGCAATCGAGCAGTTCTTC. Protein sequence: CASSLVPGRAIEQFF.

DNA of the CDR3: TGCGCCAGCAGCTTGGGGGCGGACGGGAATGAGCAGTTCTTC. It encodes CASSLGADGNEQFF. The chain carries TRBV5-1 and TRBJ2-1; D not certain. The CDR3 is 14 residues long. Germline V gene sequence: CDR1 SGHRS, CDR2 YFSETQ. With 0 bases removed from V and 7 bases from J, the gap between germline ends came to 11 bases.

This clonotype was seen only a few times. The chain links TRBV6-5 to TRBJ1-4; TRBD1 matches 7 bases. CDR1 and CDR2 from the germline V gene are MNHEY and SVGAGI. The V gene end was trimmed by 2 bases and the J gene end by 3 bases; junction bases not matched to a gene: 6. This CDR3 contains 16 residues. The CDR3 bases are TGTGCCAGCAGTTACACCGGGAGGGGGCCTAATGAAAAACTGTTTTTT. It encodes CASSYTGRGPNEKLFF.